The clone carrying this T cell receptor beta chain occurred many times. The lymph nodes were axillary draining lymph nodes from breast cancer patients. TCRdb reanalysed the multiplex PCR reads using MiXCR and keeps one entry per CDR3 protein. Of over 250,000 distinct CDR3 sequences in the sample, around 31% were seen once. These data belong to a study of breast tumors, draining lymph nodes, adjacent tissues. The J segment lost 5 bases and the V segment lost 8 bases, leaving 12 bases of the junction unmatched. Germline V gives CDR1 SGHKS, CDR2 YYEKEE (reference sequence). The CDR3 is 14 residues long. This receptor was obtained from a female donor with breast cancer. Some clones in this sample may be carry-over from other donors' samples. The chain combines TRBV5-5 with TRBJ2-5; 7 bases line up with TRBD2. Sequenced input: axillary lymph node tissue. In DNA, the CDR3 is TGTGCCAGTCAAATCGGGGAGGGGCGGGAGACCCAGTACTTC. It translates to CASQIGEGRETQYF.